This T cell receptor (beta chain) was sequenced for a study of regulatory T cells in long-lasting Graves disease. Regarding time point: newly diagnosed GD, antithyroid drugs for less than 3 months. Researchers made the TCR library from RNA that was extracted from PBMCs. Researchers made TCR beta libraries by using iRepertoire HTBI primers and running Arm-PCR on CDR3 regions. One entry per CDR3 protein, called by TCRdb with MiXCR from the multiplex PCR reads. The sample lists 400,000 to 500,000 distinct CDR3 sequences, about 15% occurring once. This clonotype was detected many times. The CDR3 is made up of 15 amino acids. Germline V gene data show CDR1 as MNHNS and CDR2 as SASEGT. V was shortened by 8 bases and J by 0 bases, with 17 bases between the two germline ends. The same data also went into a second study, on T cells in Graves' hyperthyroidism and ophthalmopathy.

J is TRBJ2-7 and V is TRBV6-1, with D perhaps matching TRBD2 (6 bases). Here the sequenced sample was peripheral blood mononuclear cells (PBMCs), taken at new diagnosis, from a patient treated with antithyroid drugs. The receptor comes from a woman in her twenties or thirties with Graves disease. Written as DNA, the CDR3 is TGTGCCAGCGCCACATCGCGGGGCTTCTCCTACGAGCAGTACTTC. Translation: CASATSRGFSYEQYF.